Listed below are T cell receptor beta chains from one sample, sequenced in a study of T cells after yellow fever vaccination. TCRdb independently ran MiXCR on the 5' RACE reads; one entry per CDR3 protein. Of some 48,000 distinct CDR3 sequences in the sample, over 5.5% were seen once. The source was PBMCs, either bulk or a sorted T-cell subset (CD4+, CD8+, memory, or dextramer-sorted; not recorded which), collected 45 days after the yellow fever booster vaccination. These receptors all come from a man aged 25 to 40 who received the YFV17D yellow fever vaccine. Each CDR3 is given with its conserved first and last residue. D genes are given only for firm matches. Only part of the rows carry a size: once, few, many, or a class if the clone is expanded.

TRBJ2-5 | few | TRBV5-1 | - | CASSLVLGLETQYF | TGCGCCAGCAGCTTGGTTCTAGGTCTAGAGACCCAGTACTTC
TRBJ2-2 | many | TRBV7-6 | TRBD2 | CASSKLAGGAPYTGELFF | TGTGCCAGCAGCAAACTAGCGGGAGGAGCCCCATACACCGGGGAGCTGTTTTTT
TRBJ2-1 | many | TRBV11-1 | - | CASSLPQSGREQFF | TGTGCCAGCAGCTTACCCCAAAGCGGTCGGGAGCAGTTCTTC
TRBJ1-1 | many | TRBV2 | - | CASSRQLNTEAFF | TGTGCCAGCAGCAGACAGTTGAACACTGAAGCTTTCTTT
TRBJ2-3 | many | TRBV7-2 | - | CASSRMGGTDTQYF | TGTGCCAGCAGCCGAATGGGTGGCACAGATACGCAGTATTTT
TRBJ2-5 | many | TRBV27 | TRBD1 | CASRQGLETQYF | TGTGCCAGCCGACAGGGTCTAGAGACCCAGTACTTC
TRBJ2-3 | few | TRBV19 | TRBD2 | CASSAGGSTDTQYF | TGTGCCAGTAGTGCGGGAGGCTCCACAGATACGCAGTATTTT
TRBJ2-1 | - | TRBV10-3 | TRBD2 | CAISESLAGYNEQFF | TGTGCCATCAGTGAATCTCTAGCGGGTTACAATGAGCAGTTCTTC
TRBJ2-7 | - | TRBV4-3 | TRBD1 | CASSQDLQQGAYYEQYF | TGCGCCAGCAGCCAAGATCTACAACAGGGGGCTTATTACGAGCAGTACTTC
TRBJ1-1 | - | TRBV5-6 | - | CASSLVSNTEAFF | TGTGCCAGCAGCTTGGTCTCGAACACTGAAGCTTTCTTT
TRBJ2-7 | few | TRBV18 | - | CASSPPDRANYEQYF | TGTGCCAGCTCACCACCCGACAGAGCTAACTACGAGCAGTACTTC
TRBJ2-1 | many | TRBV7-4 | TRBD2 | CASSSNIAGVDEQFF | TGTGCCAGCAGCTCGAACATAGCGGGAGTGGATGAGCAGTTCTTC
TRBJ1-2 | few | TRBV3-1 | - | CASSPGYYGYTF | TGTGCCAGCAGCCCAGGGTACTATGGCTACACCTTC
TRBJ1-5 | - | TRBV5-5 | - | CASSSLQDPGNQPQHF | TGTGCCAGCAGCTCCTTACAGGACCCGGGCAATCAGCCCCAGCATTTT
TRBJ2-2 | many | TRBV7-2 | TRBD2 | CASSRSGSFSGELFF | TGTGCCAGCAGCCGTAGCGGGAGTTTTAGCGGGGAGCTGTTTTTT
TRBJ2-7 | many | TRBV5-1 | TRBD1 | CASSTGQGSYEQYF | TGCGCCAGCAGCACGGGACAGGGATCCTACGAGCAGTACTTC
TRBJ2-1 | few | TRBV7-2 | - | CASISSPGINEQFF | TGTGCCAGCATCTCCAGCCCGGGGATCAATGAGCAGTTCTTC
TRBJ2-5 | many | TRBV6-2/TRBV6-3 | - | CASKTPGLRQTQYF | TGTGCCAGCAAAACCCCGGGACTCCGCCAGACCCAGTACTTC
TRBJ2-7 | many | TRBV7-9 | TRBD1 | CASSLAGQGYEQYF | TGTGCCAGCAGCTTAGCGGGACAGGGCTACGAGCAGTACTTC
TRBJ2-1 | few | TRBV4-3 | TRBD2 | CASSQDAGGSYNEQFF | TGCGCCAGCAGCCAAGATGCGGGGGGTTCCTACAATGAGCAGTTCTTC
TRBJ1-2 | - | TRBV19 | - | CASSTEANYGYTF | TGTGCCAGTAGTACCGAAGCTAACTATGGCTACACCTTC
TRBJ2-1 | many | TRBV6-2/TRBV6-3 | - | CASSRFSSNEQFF | TGTGCCAGCAGTAGGTTTTCCAGCAATGAGCAGTTCTTC
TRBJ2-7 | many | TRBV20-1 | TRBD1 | CSASGTGFASSYEQYF | TGCAGTGCTAGCGGGACAGGATTTGCTAGCTCCTACGAGCAGTACTTC
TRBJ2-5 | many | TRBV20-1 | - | CSARGFTQRETQYF | TGCAGTGCTAGAGGATTTACTCAGAGGGAGACCCAGTACTTC